Reported below is one T cell receptor (beta chain). This record belongs to a study of T cells in Graves' hyperthyroidism and ophthalmopathy. Whole-study context: Peripheral blood samples were taken at initial diagnosis, prior to any treatment.

With V trimmed by 6 bases and J by 4 bases, 6 bases remained unmatched. Germline V gene lookup returns CDR1 DFQATT and CDR2 SNEGSKA (reference sequence). The length of the CDR3 is 14 residues. In the ophthalmopathy cohort, Clinical Activity Score was at least 3, NOSPECS grade at least 4, and duration under 3 months. An approximately 10 ml volume of fresh peripheral blood provided the PBMCs. RNA transcripts served as the template for amplifying TCR beta CDR3 regions. With the HTBI primer set, the TCR CDR3 went through a first round of RT-PCR. MiXCR, applied by TCRdb to the multiplex PCR reads, yields one record per CDR3 protein. The table has roughly 500,000 distinct CDR3 sequences, around a quarter seen once.

This receptor was obtained from a woman aged 25-40 years with Graves' ophthalmopathy. This chain joins TRBV20-1 and TRBJ1-5; TRBD1 aligns across 10 bases. Sequenced sample: blood. The CDR3 coding sequence is TGCAGTGCGGAGACAGGGGGCGTAAATCAGCCCCAGCATTTT. As protein: CSAETGGVNQPQHF.